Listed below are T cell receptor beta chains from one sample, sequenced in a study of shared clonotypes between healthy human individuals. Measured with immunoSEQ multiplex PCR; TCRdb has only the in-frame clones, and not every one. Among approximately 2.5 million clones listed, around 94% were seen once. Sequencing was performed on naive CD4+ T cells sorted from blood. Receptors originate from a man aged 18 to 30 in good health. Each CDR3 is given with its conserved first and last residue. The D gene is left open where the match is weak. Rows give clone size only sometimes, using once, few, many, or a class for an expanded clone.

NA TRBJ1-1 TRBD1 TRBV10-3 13 CAIRGTGDTEAFF TGTGCCATCAGGGGGACAGGGGACACTGAAGCTTTCTTT
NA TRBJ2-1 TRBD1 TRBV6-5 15 CASSRQGTGSNEQFF TGTGCCAGCAGCCGACAAGGGACAGGGAGCAATGAGCAGTTCTTC
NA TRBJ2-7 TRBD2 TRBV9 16 CASSARVAGDHHEQYF TGTGCCAGCAGCGCGAGGGTAGCGGGCGACCACCACGAGCAGTACTTC
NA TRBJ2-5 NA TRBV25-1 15 CASSASRAGRETQYF TGTGCCAGCAGTGCGTCCCGCGCGGGAAGAGAGACCCAGTACTTC
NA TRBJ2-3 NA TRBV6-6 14 CASSPGLSGDTQYF TGTGCCAGCAGTCCCGGACTTTCCGGGGATACGCAGTATTTT
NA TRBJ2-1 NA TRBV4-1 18 CASSRVGDFSAIWDEQFF TGCGCCAGTTCCAGAGTGGGGGACTTCTCCGCCATTTGGGATGAGCAGTTCTTC
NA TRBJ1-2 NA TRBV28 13 CASIEGKGYGYTF TGTGCCAGCATCGAGGGGAAGGGCTATGGCTACACCTTC
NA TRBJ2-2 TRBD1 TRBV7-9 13 CAAGGTGAGELFF TGTGCCGCCGGAGGGACAGGGGCCGGGGAGCTGTTTTTT
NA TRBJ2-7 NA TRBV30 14 CAWTREGEADEQYF TGTGCCTGGACCCGAGAGGGGGAGGCCGACGAGCAGTACTTC
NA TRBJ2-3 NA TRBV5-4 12 CASSQFADTQYF TGTGCCAGCAGCCAATTCGCAGATACGCAGTATTTT
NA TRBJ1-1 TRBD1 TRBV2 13 CASSWTGSYEAFF TGTGCCAGCTCCTGGACAGGGTCCTATGAAGCTTTCTTT
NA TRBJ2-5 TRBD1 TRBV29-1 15 CSVGRDRGLQETQYF TGCAGCGTTGGGAGGGACAGGGGTCTTCAAGAGACCCAGTACTTC
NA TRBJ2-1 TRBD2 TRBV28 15 CASSPSTSGQLEQFF TGTGCCAGCAGTCCATCGACTAGCGGCCAGTTGGAGCAGTTCTTC
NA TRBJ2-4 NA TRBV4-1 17 CASSPELPSLAKNIQYF TGCGCCAGCAGCCCGGAGCTTCCCTCCTTAGCCAAAAACATTCAGTACTTC
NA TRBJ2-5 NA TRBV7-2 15 CATLPGGPGGETQYF TGTGCCACCCTTCCCGGAGGGCCTGGGGGAGAGACCCAGTACTTC
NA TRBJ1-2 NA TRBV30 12 CALNPRGHGYTF TGTGCCTTGAACCCTCGGGGGCATGGCTACACCTTC
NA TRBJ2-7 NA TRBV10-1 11 CASKLGYEQYF TGCGCCAGCAAGTTGGGCTACGAGCAGTACTTC
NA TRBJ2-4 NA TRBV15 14 CATSTRLAKNIQYF TGTGCCACCAGCACCAGGTTAGCCAAAAACATTCAGTACTTC
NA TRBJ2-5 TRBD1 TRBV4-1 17 CASSLQGANPIQETQYF TGCGCCAGCAGCCTACAGGGGGCTAACCCCATACAAGAGACCCAGTACTTC
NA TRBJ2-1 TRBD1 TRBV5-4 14 CASSLGQGANEQFF TGTGCCAGCAGCTTGGGACAGGGGGCCAATGAGCAGTTCTTC
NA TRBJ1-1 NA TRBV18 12 CASSPRDTEAFF TGTGCCAGCTCACCACGGGACACTGAAGCTTTCTTT
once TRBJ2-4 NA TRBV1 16 CTSSQVNRIAKNIQYF TGCACCAGCAGCCAAGTAAACAGAATAGCCAAAAACATTCAGTACTTC
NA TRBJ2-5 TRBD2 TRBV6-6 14 CASSRWGGQETQYF TGTGCCAGCAGCCGGTGGGGGGGTCAAGAGACCCAGTACTTC
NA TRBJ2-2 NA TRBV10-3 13 CAISAETPGELFF TGTGCCATCAGTGCCGAAACCCCCGGGGAGCTGTTTTTT
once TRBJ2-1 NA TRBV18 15 CASSLGTSPNNEQFF TGTGCCAGCTCACTTGGCACTAGTCCCAACAATGAGCAGTTCTTC
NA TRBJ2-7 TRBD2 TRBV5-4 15 CASHVAGGPRDEQYF TGTGCCAGCCATGTAGCGGGAGGGCCACGCGACGAGCAGTACTTC
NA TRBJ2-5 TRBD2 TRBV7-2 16 CASSSRLAGDVFSQYF TGTGCCAGCAGCTCGCGACTAGCGGGAGATGTCTTTTCCCAGTACTTC
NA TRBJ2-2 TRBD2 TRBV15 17 CATSPGVGSGRTGELFF TGTGCCACCAGCCCGGGGGTAGGGAGCGGGAGGACCGGGGAGCTGTTTTTT
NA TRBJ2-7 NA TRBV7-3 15 CASSLNGGADYEQYF TGTGCCAGCAGCTTAAACGGGGGCGCAGACTACGAGCAGTACTTC
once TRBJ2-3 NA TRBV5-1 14 CASSLEGVRDTQYF TGCGCCAGCAGCCTGGAGGGAGTCCGGGATACGCAGTATTTT
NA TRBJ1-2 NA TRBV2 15 CASSEEFATNYGYTF TGTGCCAGCAGTGAAGAGTTCGCGACTAACTATGGCTACACCTTC
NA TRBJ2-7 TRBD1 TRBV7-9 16 CASSSHRTGQRYEQYF TGTGCCAGCAGCTCCCATCGGACAGGGCAAAGGTACGAGCAGTACTTC
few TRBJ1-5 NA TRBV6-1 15 CASSATVDSNQPQHF TGTGCCAGCAGCGCGACAGTAGATAGCAATCAGCCCCAGCATTTT
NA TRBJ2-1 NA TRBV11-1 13 CASTKSGTNEQFF TGTGCCAGCACGAAGTCGGGGACCAATGAGCAGTTCTTC
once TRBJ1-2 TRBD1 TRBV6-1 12 CASRDRGDGYTF TGTGCCAGCAGGGACAGGGGCGATGGCTACACCTTC
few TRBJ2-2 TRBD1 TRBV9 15 CASRQDRGNTGELFF TGTGCCAGCAGACAGGACAGGGGGAACACCGGGGAGCTGTTTTTT
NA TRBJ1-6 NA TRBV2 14 CASTQTGGIFPLHF TGTGCCAGCACACAGACCGGAGGGATTTTTCCCCTCCACTTT
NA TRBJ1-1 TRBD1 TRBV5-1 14 CASSSGQGDTEAFF TGCGCCAGCAGCTCTGGACAGGGAGACACTGAAGCTTTCTTT
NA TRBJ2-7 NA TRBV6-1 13 CASSEDTLYEQYF TGTGCCAGCAGTGAAGACACCCTCTACGAGCAGTACTTC
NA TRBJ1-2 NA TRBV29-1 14 CSVETGHQLGGYTF TGCAGCGTTGAAACGGGACACCAACTCGGGGGCTACACCTTC
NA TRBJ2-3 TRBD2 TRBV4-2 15 CASSPRLAGVDTQYF TGTGCCAGCAGCCCCCGACTAGCGGGAGTCGATACGCAGTATTTT
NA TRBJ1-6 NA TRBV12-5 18 CASGSRGRETVYNSPLHF TGTGCTAGTGGGAGTAGGGGACGGGAGACGGTCTATAATTCACCCCTCCACTTT